Sequencing of this TCR beta chain was carried out in a study of CD8 T cells in ankylosing spondylitis. There are a few counts of this clonotype. From the 5' RACE reads, TCRdb called clonotypes with MiXCR, one entry per CDR3 protein. The sample has hundreds of thousands of distinct CDR3 sequences, approximately 22% seen once. This CDR3 is 17 amino acids long. The trim removed 0 bases at V and 2 bases at J, leaving 10 bases unmatched. Germline V gene data show CDR1 as SQVTM and CDR2 as ANQGSEA. The gene calls are TRBV29-1 and TRBJ1-2; 9 bases map to TRBD1. The clonotype comes from a male donor with ankylosing spondylitis or in good health (not recorded which). What was sequenced was blood, either unsorted or a sorted T cell fraction (not recorded which). For the CDR3, the DNA is TGCAGCGTTGAAGATTCTCTCTGGACAGGGGTGAACTATGGCTACACCTTC. Its protein is CSVEDSLWTGVNYGYTF.